Listed below are T cell receptor beta chains from one sample, sequenced in a study of cytomegalovirus exposure and HLA in healthy donors. Profiling relied on immunoSEQ multiplex PCR, and the TCRdb table lists in-frame clones only, not all of them. The sample comprises 170,000 or so clones, about 80% of which are singletons, and about 2.2% rests with the top ten. Sequencing used PBMCs. Receptor source: a woman between 25 and 40 years old in good health and CMV-seronegative. The CDR3 runs from the conserved cysteine through the conserved F or W. The order of the fields is J gene, D gene, V gene, clone size, CDR3 protein, CDR3 DNA. D genes are given only for firm matches. Not every row has a clone size; where given, it reads once, few, many or a size class.

TRBJ2-1	-	TRBV4-1	-	CASSLSSVGNEQFF	TGCGCCAGCAGCCTCAGTTCGGTCGGGAATGAGCAGTTCTTC
TRBJ2-6	TRBD1	TRBV18	-	CASSPGQGAGANVLTF	TGTGCCAGCTCACCGGGACAGGGTGCAGGGGCCAACGTCCTGACTTTC
TRBJ2-1	-	TRBV18	-	CASSQLTASYNEQFF	TGTGCCAGCTCACAGCTAACAGCCTCCTACAATGAGCAGTTCTTC
TRBJ2-3	TRBD2	TRBV30	-	CAWSVSAGTSDTQYF	TGTGCCTGGAGTGTATCAGCGGGAACTTCAGATACGCAGTATTTT
TRBJ2-5	-	TRBV15	-	CATSRKSGHPQETQYF	TGTGCCACCAGCAGAAAATCGGGACATCCACAAGAGACCCAGTACTTC
TRBJ2-7	TRBD1	TRBV19	-	CASSISGQGAYEQYF	TGTGCCAGTAGTATATCGGGACAGGGGGCTTACGAGCAGTACTTC
TRBJ2-1	-	TRBV6-6	few	CASSEEGPANEQFF	TGTGCCAGCAGTGAGGAGGGACCGGCCAATGAGCAGTTCTTC
TRBJ2-3	TRBD1	TRBV5-1	-	CASRGQGGTQYF	TGCGCCAGCAGGGGACAGGGGGGTACGCAGTATTTT
TRBJ1-5	-	TRBV19	once	CASARGNSNQPQHF	TGTGCCAGCGCGAGAGGCAATAGCAATCAGCCCCAGCATTTT
TRBJ1-1	-	TRBV5-1	-	CASSPLKQNTEAFF	TGCGCCAGCAGTCCCCTCAAACAGAACACTGAAGCTTTCTTT
TRBJ2-1	TRBD1	TRBV6-5	-	CASSPLGTGYNEQFF	TGTGCCAGCAGTCCCCTCGGGACAGGGTACAATGAGCAGTTCTTC
TRBJ1-3	-	TRBV5-4	few	CASSPWSSGNTIYF	TGTGCCAGCAGCCCTTGGAGCTCTGGAAACACCATATATTTT
TRBJ2-7	-	TRBV7-9	-	CSSSPGTYEQYF	TGTTCCAGCAGCCCAGGAACCTACGAGCAGTACTTC
TRBJ2-2	-	TRBV25-1	few	CASSNRGRGTGELFF	TGTGCCAGCAGCAACAGGGGGAGGGGTACCGGGGAGCTGTTTTTT
TRBJ2-3	-	TRBV5-1	-	CASSWQTDTQYF	TGCGCCAGCAGCTGGCAGACAGATACGCAGTATTTT
TRBJ2-5	TRBD2	TRBV7-2	once	CASSSERETYF	TGTGCCAGCAGCTCCGAGCGGGAAACGTACTTC
TRBJ2-3	TRBD2	TRBV9	-	CASSAGLGDGDTQYF	TGTGCCAGCAGCGCGGGACTAGGGGACGGCGATACGCAGTATTTT
TRBJ1-1	-	TRBV27	-	CASSWDPRTENTEAFF	TGTGCCAGCAGTTGGGATCCCCGGACAGAGAACACTGAAGCTTTCTTT
TRBJ2-7	TRBD2	TRBV11-2	-	CASSLGLAYEQYF	TGTGCCAGCAGCTTGGGACTAGCCTACGAGCAGTACTTC
TRBJ2-7	TRBD2	TRBV5-4	few	CASSWGGTSGYEQYF	TGTGCCAGCAGCTGGGGGGGGACTAGTGGGTACGAGCAGTACTTC
TRBJ1-2	-	TRBV7-9	-	CSSSFRPETGELPNYGYTF	TGTTCCAGCAGCTTCCGTCCGGAGACAGGAGAACTACCTAACTATGGCTACACCTTC
TRBJ1-1	-	TRBV6-1	-	CASSNTGTTEAFF	TGTGCCAGCAGTAACACAGGGACCACTGAAGCTTTCTTT
TRBJ2-5	-	TRBV7-2	-	CASSPSASETQYF	TGTGCCAGCAGCCCCTCGGCTAGCGAGACCCAGTACTTC
TRBJ1-1	-	TRBV9	-	CASSVGGGEAFF	TGTGCCAGCAGCGTAGGGGGGGGTGAAGCTTTCTTT
TRBJ2-3	TRBD2	TRBV18	-	CASSRGITKREMFTDTQYF	TGTGCCAGCTCACGCGGGATAACGAAGCGGGAGATGTTCACAGATACGCAGTATTTT
TRBJ2-7	TRBD1	TRBV7-9	-	CASSRGQVYEQYF	TGTGCCAGCAGCCGGGGACAGGTCTACGAGCAGTACTTC
TRBJ2-4	TRBD2	TRBV19	-	CASSSRTSWVTKNIQYF	TGTGCCAGTAGTTCACGGACTAGCTGGGTCACCAAAAACATTCAGTACTTC
TRBJ1-1	TRBD1	TRBV4-1	-	CASSSAFDRADTEAFF	TGCGCCAGCAGCTCCGCATTTGACAGGGCGGACACTGAAGCTTTCTTT
TRBJ1-4	TRBD1	TRBV7-9	-	CSSSVPGQGLEKLFF	TGTTCCAGCAGCGTACCGGGACAGGGACTTGAAAAACTGTTTTTT
TRBJ2-3	-	TRBV5-4	-	CASSLASGTSTDTQYF	TGTGCCAGCAGCTTGGCATCGGGAACTAGCACAGATACGCAGTATTTT
TRBJ2-3	TRBD2	TRBV7-8	-	CASSLTSGGAWDTQYF	TGTGCCAGCAGCTTGACTAGCGGGGGGGCCTGGGATACGCAGTATTTT
TRBJ2-3	-	TRBV5-1	-	CASSLGQGQTSTDTQYF	TGCGCCAGCAGCTTGGGGCAGGGACAAACGAGCACAGATACGCAGTATTTT
TRBJ2-1	TRBD2	TRBV9	-	CASSATSGSSYNEQFF	TGTGCCAGCAGCGCCACTAGCGGGAGCTCCTACAATGAGCAGTTCTTC
TRBJ2-7	TRBD2	TRBV6-5	-	CASSSGLGRSYEQYF	TGTGCCAGCAGTTCTGGACTAGGAAGATCCTACGAGCAGTACTTC
TRBJ2-7	TRBD1	TRBV4-1	-	CASSQDGTGYYEQYF	TGCGCCAGCAGCCAAGACGGGACAGGGTACTACGAGCAGTACTTC
TRBJ1-3	TRBD1	TRBV7-6	-	CASSLERATGAGNTIYF	TGTGCCAGCAGCTTAGAGAGGGCCACAGGGGCCGGAAACACCATATATTTT
TRBJ1-1	TRBD1	TRBV28	-	CASSLGTGSEAFF	TGTGCCAGCAGTTTGGGGACAGGGTCTGAAGCTTTCTTT
TRBJ2-5	-	TRBV30	-	CAWSVTQTQYF	TGTGCCTGGAGTGTAACACAGACCCAGTACTTC
TRBJ2-1	-	TRBV6-1	once	CASSDWANEQFF	TGTGCCAGCAGTGATTGGGCCAATGAGCAGTTCTTC
TRBJ1-2	-	TRBV6-5	-	CASSPWRTEFHTF	TGTGCCAGCAGCCCCTGGCGGACAGAGTTTCACACCTTC
TRBJ2-1	-	TRBV7-9	-	CASSFAGNYYNEQFF	TGTGCCAGCAGCTTCGCGGGGAATTACTACAATGAGCAGTTCTTC
TRBJ2-1	-	TRBV28	-	CASSLEQYSYNEQFF	TGTGCCAGCAGTTTAGAACAGTACTCCTACAATGAGCAGTTCTTC
TRBJ1-6	-	TRBV21-1	-	CASSKRYWNSPLHF	TGTGCCAGCAGCAAACGGTACTGGAATTCACCCCTCCACTTT
TRBJ2-3	TRBD1	TRBV7-2	-	CASSLGTGPDTQYF	TGTGCCAGCAGCTTAGGGACAGGTCCAGATACGCAGTATTTT
TRBJ1-3	TRBD1	TRBV5-1	-	CASSPQGGGNTIYF	TGCGCCAGCAGCCCCCAGGGGGGCGGAAACACCATATATTTT
TRBJ1-2	-	TRBV28	-	CALNGYTF	TGTGCCTTAAATGGCTACACCTTC
TRBJ2-1	-	TRBV28	-	CASSFPRDSPYNEQFF	TGTGCCAGCAGTTTTCCGCGGGACTCTCCCTACAATGAGCAGTTCTTC
TRBJ1-4	-	TRBV14	-	CASSQVDGIGEKLFF	TGTGCCAGCAGCCAAGTGGACGGGATTGGAGAAAAACTGTTTTTT
TRBJ2-7	TRBD1	TRBV30	-	CAWSVRRDSQPTGSYEQYF	TGTGCCTGGAGTGTACGCCGGGACAGCCAACCGACGGGGTCCTACGAGCAGTACTTC
TRBJ2-3	-	TRBV5-4	-	CASSLEEADTQYF	TGTGCCAGCAGCTTAGAGGAGGCAGATACGCAGTATTTT
TRBJ2-7	TRBD1	TRBV5-6	-	CASSLQGQGRHEQYF	TGTGCCAGCAGCTTGCAGGGACAGGGTCGCCACGAGCAGTACTTC
TRBJ2-6	-	TRBV15	-	CATSRDLAGANVLTF	TGTGCCACCAGCAGAGATCTCGCTGGGGCCAACGTCCTGACTTTC
TRBJ2-3	-	TRBV7-8	-	CASSFSRGTDTQYF	TGTGCCAGCAGCTTCTCTCGGGGCACAGATACGCAGTATTTT
TRBJ2-5	-	TRBV11-3	-	CASSLGRGTGQETQYF	TGTGCCAGCAGCTTAGGTAGGGGAACCGGCCAAGAGACCCAGTACTTC
TRBJ1-2	-	TRBV28	-	CASSRQADGYTF	TGTGCCAGCAGCCGACAGGCCGATGGCTACACCTTC